This passage covers 18 T cell receptor beta chains from one sample sequenced in a study of cytomegalovirus exposure and HLA in healthy donors. PCR primers comprised 60 Vbeta and 13 Jbeta primers. The repertoire was sequenced with immunoSEQ multiplex PCR; TCRdb's copy has only in-frame clones and lacks some. This table holds under 200,000 clones, approximately 79% found once. Material: PBMCs. The source is a man in his 60s in good health and CMV-seronegative.

This chain uses TRBV28 with TRBJ2-3, with D unresolved. V dropped 6 bases and J dropped 0 bases, with 7 bases sitting between them. CDR1 and CDR2 (germline): MDHEN, SYDVKM. The CDR3 has 13 residues. Written as DNA, the CDR3 is TGTGCCAGCAGCCCCCCGAGCACAGATACGCAGTATTTT. Protein product: CASSPPSTDTQYF.

With respect to this clone: The identical CDR3 is also encoded by other nucleotide sequences in the sample. The chain links TRBV6-5 to TRBJ2-7, with D maybe TRBD2 (6 bases). Per the germline V gene, CDR1 is MNHEY and CDR2 is SVGAGI. This CDR3 comprises 16 residues. V lost 0 bases and J lost 2, with 14 bases in between. This CDR3 is CASSYSTGTGTYEQYF. In nucleotides, the CDR3 is TGTGCCAGCAGTTACTCAACCGGGACTGGTACCTACGAGCAGTACTTC.

The J gene is TRBJ2-5, the V gene TRBV25-1; tentatively, D is TRBD2 (6 bases). Judging by the DNA end, TRBJ2-7 fits better; the J call may be wrong. Germline V lookup: CDR1 MGHDK, CDR2 SYGVNS. The CDR3 consists of 15 residues. The chain's CDR3 is CASSRSGWDGYEQYF. The DNA of the CDR3 is TGTGCCAGTAGTAGGAGCGGGTGGGACGGCTACGAGCAGTACTTC.

The chain recombines TRBV28 with TRBJ1-1; D gene uncertain. This CDR3 is 18 amino acids long. V was cut by 1 base and J by 1 base, with 19 bases left in between. The germline V gene encodes CDR1 MDHEN and CDR2 SYDVKM. In DNA, the CDR3 is TGTGCCAGCAGTTTATTAGGGCGACATCCTCGGGGGAACACTGAAGCTTTCTTT. The encoded protein is CASSLLGRHPRGNTEAFF.

V gene TRBV7-2 combines with J gene TRBJ2-1; 7 bases fit TRBD1. The germline V gene has CDR1 SGHTA and CDR2 FQGNSA. Trimming took 4 bases from V and 3 from J; bases not matched to a gene: 6. CDR3 length: 15 amino acids. CDR3 sequence reads: CASSSRDSNYNEQFF. CDR3 bases: TGTGCCAGCAGCTCCCGGGACAGTAACTACAATGAGCAGTTCTTC.

This clone was detected a few times. The rearrangement uses TRBV7-8 and TRBJ2-1, with D maybe TRBD1 (6 bases). This CDR3 contains 17 residues. Deletions cut 3 bases from V and 3 bases from J, with 18 bases between. Germline V gene data show CDR1 as SGHVS and CDR2 as FQNEAQ. The CDR3: CASSFNPGVRDYNEQFF. CDR3 coding DNA: TGTGCCAGCAGCTTTAACCCAGGGGTGAGGGACTACAATGAGCAGTTCTTC.

This clone turned up a few times. This chain connects TRBV28 to TRBJ2-5; 7 bases agree with TRBD1. Trimming at V came to 5 bases and at J to 1 base, leaving 4 bases not matched to a gene. CDR1 and CDR2 from the germline V gene are MDHEN and SYDVKM. The CDR3 consists of 14 residues. CDR3 DNA: TGTGCCAGCAGTCGGACAGGCCTCCAAGAGACCCAGTACTTC. Amino acid sequence: CASSRTGLQETQYF.

The gene calls are TRBV30 and TRBJ2-6; TRBD1 matches at 7 bases. Looked up from germline, CDR1 is GTSNPN and CDR2 is SVGIG (reference sequence). The CDR3 loop spans 14 amino acids. With 4 bases clipped from V and 1 base from J, the junction kept 1 base outside the gene matches. The CDR3: CAWTRGSGANVLTF. The CDR3 nucleotides read TGTGCCTGGACCAGGGGGTCTGGGGCCAACGTCCTGACTTTC.

The gene calls are TRBV28 and TRBJ2-7, with 11 bases matching TRBD2. This CDR3 is built from 14 residues. Trimming removed 6 bases from V and 1 base from J; junction bases left unmatched: 2. The V gene's germline CDR1 is MDHEN and CDR2 SYDVKM. The CDR3 DNA sequence: TGTGCCAGCAGCGGGACTAGCGGATCCTACGAGCAGTACTTC. Its translation is CASSGTSGSYEQYF.

V is TRBV4-3 and J is TRBJ2-5; 9 bases line up with TRBD2. The V segment lost 1 base and the J segment 5 bases; nucleotides outside the gene matches: 8. The CDR3 extends over 16 amino acids. The germline V gene has CDR1 LGHNA and CDR2 YSLEER. The CDR3 loop is CASSQGSGLAWETQYF. The CDR3 DNA follows: TGCGCCAGCAGCCAAGGCTCAGGACTAGCGTGGGAGACCCAGTACTTC.

The chain combines TRBV7-3 with TRBJ2-5; weak D call: TRBD2 (6 bases). The germline V and J ends were trimmed by 1 base and 5 bases, with 17 bases remaining between them. Germline CDR1 is SGHTA and CDR2 is FQGTGA. This CDR3 comprises 16 residues. This CDR3 is CASSLRGGAGLETQYF. The CDR3 coding sequence is TGTGCCAGCAGCTTAAGAGGCGGGGCAGGTCTGGAGACCCAGTACTTC.

In its sample, this clone was seen a few times. The rearrangement joins TRBV11-3 to TRBJ2-2; unclear D gene. The CDR3 totals 13 residues. The ends were cut back, 1 base at V and 6 bases at J, with 6 bases in the middle. The germline V gene has CDR1 SGHNT and CDR2 YENEEA. This chain's CDR3 is CASSLAEPGELFF. The CDR3 region has the DNA TGTGCCAGCAGCTTAGCCGAGCCCGGGGAGCTGTTTTTT.

CDR3 sequence (DNA): TGTGCCAGCGGTCAGGGGAATCAGCCCCAGCATTTT. It specifies CASGQGNQPQHF. This chain joins TRBV28 and TRBJ1-5, with a weak D call TRBD1 (6 bases). Germline CDR1 and CDR2: MDHEN and SYDVKM. Trimming cost V 8 bases and J 4 bases, with 9 bases left between them. The CDR3 totals 12 residues.

This clone has just a few counts. This chain links TRBV6-1 with TRBJ2-1, with a weak D call TRBD1 (6 bases). Germline-derived CDR1 and CDR2 are MNHNS and SASEGT. V dropped 2 bases and J dropped 3 bases, with 14 bases sitting between them. This CDR3 comprises 16 residues. The CDR3 DNA reads as TGTGCCAGCAGTGAACTCCCACAGGGTCTCTACAATGAGCAGTTCTTC. Amino acids: CASSELPQGLYNEQFF.

This clone has a single count. The CDR3 protein is CASSYNQGGSPLHF. The CDR3 nucleotides read TGTGCCAGCAGCTATAATCAGGGTGGATCACCCCTCCACTTT. The chain uses TRBV7-8 and TRBJ1-6, with a possible D match to TRBD1 (5 bases). The CDR3 runs 14 residues. Trimming shortened V by 4 bases and J by 10 bases, and 14 bases separated the two germline ends. Germline-derived CDR1 and CDR2 are SGHVS and FQNEAQ. The whole variable domain, remainder taken from reference TRBV7-8 and TRBJ1-6, is GAGVSQSPRYKVAKRGQDVALRCDPISGHVSLFWYQQALGQGPEFLTYFQNEAQLDKSGLPSDRFFAERPEGSVSTLKIQRTQQEDSAVYLCASSYNQGGSPLHFGNGTRLTVT.

The genes are TRBV11-2 and TRBJ1-2; 10 bases fit TRBD1. The CDR3 is made up of 15 amino acids. Unmatched junction bases numbered 10, after V lost 4 bases and J lost 8 bases. Germline V lookup: CDR1 SGHAT, CDR2 FQNNGV. CDR3 coding DNA: TGTGCCAGCAGCTCTAGACAGGGGGCCTGGGAAGGCTACACCTTC. Translated, it gives CASSSRQGAWEGYTF.

This chain connects TRBV28 to TRBJ1-4; TRBD1 agrees at 9 bases. This CDR3 contains 14 residues. The germline CDR1 and CDR2 sequences are MDHEN and SYDVKM. V was clipped by 6 bases and J by 7 bases; unmatched bases: 6. CDR3 sequence (DNA): TGTGCCAGCAGCTTAGGGACAGGGATTGAAAAACTGTTTTTT. Residues: CASSLGTGIEKLFF.

The chain employs TRBV19 and TRBJ2-7, with a tentative D call TRBD1 (5 bases). CDR1 and CDR2 from the germline V gene are LNHDA and SQIVND (reference sequence). V lost 5 bases and J 4 bases, leaving 9 bases between the germline ends. The CDR3 runs 12 residues. The CDR3, as DNA: TGTGCCAGTAGTGACAGTATTTACGAGCAGTACTTC. Protein sequence: CASSDSIYEQYF.